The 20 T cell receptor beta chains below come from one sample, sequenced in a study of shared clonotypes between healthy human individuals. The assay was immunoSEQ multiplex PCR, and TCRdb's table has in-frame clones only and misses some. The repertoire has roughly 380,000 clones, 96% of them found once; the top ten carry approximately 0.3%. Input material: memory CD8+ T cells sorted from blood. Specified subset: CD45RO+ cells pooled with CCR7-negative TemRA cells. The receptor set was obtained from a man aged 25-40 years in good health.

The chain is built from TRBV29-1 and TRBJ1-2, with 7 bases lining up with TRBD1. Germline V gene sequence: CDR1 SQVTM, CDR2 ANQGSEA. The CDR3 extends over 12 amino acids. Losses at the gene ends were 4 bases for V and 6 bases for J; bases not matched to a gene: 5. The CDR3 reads CSVATGSHGYTF. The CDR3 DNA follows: TGCAGCGTTGCGACAGGGTCTCATGGCTACACCTTC.

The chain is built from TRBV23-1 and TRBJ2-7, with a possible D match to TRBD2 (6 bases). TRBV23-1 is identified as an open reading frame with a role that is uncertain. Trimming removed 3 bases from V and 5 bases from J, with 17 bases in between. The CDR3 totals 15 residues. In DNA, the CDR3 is TGCGCCAGCAGTCACATCGGGGGTCGGGAGAACGAGCAGTACTTC. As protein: CASSHIGGRENEQYF.

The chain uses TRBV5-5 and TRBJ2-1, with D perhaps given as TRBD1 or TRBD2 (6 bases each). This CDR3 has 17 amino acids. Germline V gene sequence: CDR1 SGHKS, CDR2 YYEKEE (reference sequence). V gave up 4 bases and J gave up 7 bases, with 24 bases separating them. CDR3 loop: CASSTHLTGGTSNEQFF. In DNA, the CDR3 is TGTGCCAGCAGCACTCACCTGACAGGCGGGACCTCTAATGAGCAGTTCTTC.

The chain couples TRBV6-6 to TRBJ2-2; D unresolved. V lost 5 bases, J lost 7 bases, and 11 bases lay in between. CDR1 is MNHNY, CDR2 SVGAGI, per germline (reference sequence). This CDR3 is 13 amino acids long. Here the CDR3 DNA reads TGTGCCAGCAGTCCGGACCCGTTCGGGGAGCTGTTTTTT. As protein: CASSPDPFGELFF.

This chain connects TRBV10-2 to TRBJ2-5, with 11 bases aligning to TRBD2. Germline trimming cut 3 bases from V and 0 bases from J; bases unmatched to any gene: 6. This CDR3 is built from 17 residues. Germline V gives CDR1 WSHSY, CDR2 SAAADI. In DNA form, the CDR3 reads TGCGCCAGCAGTGATCTAGCGGGAGGCTTGTACCAAGAGACCCAGTACTTC. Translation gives CASSDLAGGLYQETQYF.

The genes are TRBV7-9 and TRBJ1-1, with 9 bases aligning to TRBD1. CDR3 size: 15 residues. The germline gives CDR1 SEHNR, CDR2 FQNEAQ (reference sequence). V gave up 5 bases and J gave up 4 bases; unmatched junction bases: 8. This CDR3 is CASSHGQGRGTEAFF. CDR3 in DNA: TGTGCCAGCAGCCACGGACAGGGGAGGGGCACTGAAGCTTTCTTT.

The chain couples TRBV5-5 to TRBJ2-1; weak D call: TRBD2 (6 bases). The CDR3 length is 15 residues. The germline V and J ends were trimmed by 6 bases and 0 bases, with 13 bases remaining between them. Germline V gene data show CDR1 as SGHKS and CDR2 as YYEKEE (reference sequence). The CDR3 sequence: CASTPGGASYNEQFF. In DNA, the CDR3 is TGTGCCAGCACCCCGGGCGGGGCCTCCTACAATGAGCAGTTCTTC.

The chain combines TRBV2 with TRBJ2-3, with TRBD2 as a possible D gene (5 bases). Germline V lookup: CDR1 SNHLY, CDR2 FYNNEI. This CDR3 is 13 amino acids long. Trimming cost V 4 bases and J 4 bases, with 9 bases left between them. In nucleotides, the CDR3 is TGTGCCAGCAGTGGGAGCGGTGCAGATACGCAGTATTTT. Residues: CASSGSGADTQYF.

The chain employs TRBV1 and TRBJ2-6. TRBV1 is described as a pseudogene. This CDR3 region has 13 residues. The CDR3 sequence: CTSRQSRANVLTF. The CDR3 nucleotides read TGCACCAGCAGGCAAAGTCGGGCCAACGTCCTGACTTTC.

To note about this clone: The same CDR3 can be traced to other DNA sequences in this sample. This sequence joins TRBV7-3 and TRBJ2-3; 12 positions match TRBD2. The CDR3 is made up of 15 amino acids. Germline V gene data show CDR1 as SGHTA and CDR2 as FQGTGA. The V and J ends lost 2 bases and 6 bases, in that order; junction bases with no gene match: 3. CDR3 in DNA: TGTGCCAGCAGCTTACTAGCGGGAGGGCCGGATACGCAGTATTTT. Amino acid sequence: CASSLLAGGPDTQYF.

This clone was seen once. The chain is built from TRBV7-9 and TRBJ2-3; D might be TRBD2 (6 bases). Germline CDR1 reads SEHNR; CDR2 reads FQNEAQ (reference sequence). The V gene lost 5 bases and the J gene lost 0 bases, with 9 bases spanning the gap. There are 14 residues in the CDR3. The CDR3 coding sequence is TGTGCCAGCAGCCCCGGGGGAAGCACAGATACGCAGTATTTT. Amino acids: CASSPGGSTDTQYF.

CDR3 sequence reads: CASSPGLAPGETQYF. The CDR3 coding sequence is TGTGCCAGCAGCCCTGGACTAGCACCGGGGGAGACCCAGTACTTC. The rearrangement links TRBV14 to TRBJ2-5; 8 bases line up with TRBD2. The germline CDR1 and CDR2 sequences are SGHDN and FVKESK. J lost 5 bases, V lost 4 bases, and 9 bases had no gene match. This CDR3 is 15 amino acids long.

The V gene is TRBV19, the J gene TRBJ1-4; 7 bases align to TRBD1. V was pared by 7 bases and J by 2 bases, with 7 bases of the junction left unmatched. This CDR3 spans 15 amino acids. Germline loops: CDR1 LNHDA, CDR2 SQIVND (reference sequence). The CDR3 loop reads CASTLDRATNEKLFF. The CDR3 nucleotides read TGTGCCAGTACCCTCGACAGGGCCACTAATGAAAAACTGTTTTTT. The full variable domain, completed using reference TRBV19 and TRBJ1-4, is DGGITQSPKYLFRKEGQNVTLSCEQNLNHDAMYWYRQDPGQGLRLIYYSQIVNDFQKGDIAEGYSVSREKKESFPLTVTSAQKNPTAFYLCASTLDRATNEKLFFGSGTQLSVL.

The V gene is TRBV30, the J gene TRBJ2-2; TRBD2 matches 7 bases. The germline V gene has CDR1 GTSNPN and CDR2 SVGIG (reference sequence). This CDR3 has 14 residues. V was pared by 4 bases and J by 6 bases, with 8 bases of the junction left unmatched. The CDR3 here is CAWKFRGRAGELFF. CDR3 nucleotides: TGTGCCTGGAAGTTTCGGGGGAGGGCCGGGGAGCTGTTTTTT.

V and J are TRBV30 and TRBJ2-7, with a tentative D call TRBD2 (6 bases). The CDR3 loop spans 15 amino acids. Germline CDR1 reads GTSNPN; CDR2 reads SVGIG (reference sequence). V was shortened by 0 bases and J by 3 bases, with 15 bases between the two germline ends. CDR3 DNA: TGTGCCTGGAGTGTAGTCGCCCGGGGGTTCTACGAGCAGTACTTC. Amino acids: CAWSVVARGFYEQYF.

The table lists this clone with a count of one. CDR3 protein: CASGYPGQGRVNEQFF. The CDR3 DNA sequence: TGTGCCAGCGGCTACCCCGGACAGGGGCGGGTCAATGAGCAGTTCTTC. This rearrangement joins TRBV5-4 to TRBJ2-1; 9 bases are shared with TRBD1. Germline V lookup: CDR1 SGHNT, CDR2 YYREEE (reference sequence). After removal of 7 bases from V and 6 bases from J, the junction contained 14 bases not matched to a gene. This CDR3 contains 16 residues.

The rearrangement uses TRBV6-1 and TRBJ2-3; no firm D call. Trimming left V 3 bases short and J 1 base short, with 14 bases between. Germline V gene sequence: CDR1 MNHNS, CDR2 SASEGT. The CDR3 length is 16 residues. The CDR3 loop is CASSEALGWGTDTQYF. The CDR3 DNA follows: TGTGCCAGCAGTGAGGCCCTGGGATGGGGCACAGATACGCAGTATTTT.

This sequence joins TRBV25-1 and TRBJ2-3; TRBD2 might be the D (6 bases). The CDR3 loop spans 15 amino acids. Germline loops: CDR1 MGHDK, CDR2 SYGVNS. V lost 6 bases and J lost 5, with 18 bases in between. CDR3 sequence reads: CASSDGAGWGDTQYF. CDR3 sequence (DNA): TGTGCCAGCAGCGATGGGGCGGGATGGGGAGATACGCAGTATTTT.

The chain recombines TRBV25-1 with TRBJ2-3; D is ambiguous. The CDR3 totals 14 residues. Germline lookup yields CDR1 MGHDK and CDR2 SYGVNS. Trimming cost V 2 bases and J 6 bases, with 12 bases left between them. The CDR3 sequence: CASSEKPLGDTQYF. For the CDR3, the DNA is TGTGCCAGCAGTGAAAAACCCCTAGGGGATACGCAGTATTTT.

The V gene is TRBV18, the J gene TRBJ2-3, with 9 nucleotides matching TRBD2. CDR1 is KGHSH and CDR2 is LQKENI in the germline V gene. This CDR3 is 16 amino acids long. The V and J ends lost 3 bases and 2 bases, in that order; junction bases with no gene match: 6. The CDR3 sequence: CASSPLAGINTDTQYF. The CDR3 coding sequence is TGTGCCAGCTCACCCCTAGCGGGAATTAACACAGATACGCAGTATTTT.